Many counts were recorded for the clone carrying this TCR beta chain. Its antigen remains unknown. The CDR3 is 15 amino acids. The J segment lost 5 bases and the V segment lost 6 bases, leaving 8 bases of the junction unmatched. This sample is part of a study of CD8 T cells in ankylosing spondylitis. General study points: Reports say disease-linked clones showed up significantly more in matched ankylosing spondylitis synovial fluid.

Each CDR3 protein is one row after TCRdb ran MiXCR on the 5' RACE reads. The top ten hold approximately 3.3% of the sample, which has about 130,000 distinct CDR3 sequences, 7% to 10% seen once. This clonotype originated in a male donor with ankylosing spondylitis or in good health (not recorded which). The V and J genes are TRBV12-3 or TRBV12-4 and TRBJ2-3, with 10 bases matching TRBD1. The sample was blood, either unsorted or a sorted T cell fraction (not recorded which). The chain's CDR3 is CASSRSGTGVDTQYF. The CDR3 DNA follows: TGTGCCAGCAGCCGGAGCGGGACAGGGGTAGATACGCAGTATTTT.